These T cell receptor beta chains were read from a single sample in a study of cytomegalovirus exposure and HLA in healthy donors. Only in-frame clones appear in the TCRdb table, and some are missing; sequencing was by immunoSEQ multiplex PCR. The sample totals approximately 93,000 clones. Sequencing was performed on PBMCs. These receptors came from a woman in her 30s in good health and CMV-seronegative. CDR3s include the opening cysteine and the closing phenylalanine or tryptophan. D genes are given only for firm matches.

v_call | d_call | cdr3_aa
TRBV15 | NA | CATSRAGEQYF
TRBV7-9 | TRBD2 | CASSLGLAGIYNEQFF
TRBV6-1 | NA | CASSEGGAGYGYTF
TRBV25-1 | TRBD2 | CASSERGGFTQYF
TRBV7-2 | NA | CASSLASVYGYTF
TRBV28 | NA | CASIVSGGAFF
TRBV30 | NA | CAYETGSSYEQYF
TRBV6-4 | TRBD1 | CASSPGQGNQPQHF
TRBV7-2 | TRBD1 | CASSLGTGGANGYTF
TRBV19 | TRBD1 | CASSTTGGRQPQHF
TRBV15 | TRBD2 | CATSRDGSGPYNEQFF
TRBV7-2 | NA | CASSFDSRLGNQPQHF
TRBV4-1 | NA | CASSQDYLEQFF
TRBV7-3 | TRBD1 | CASSLAGGNTEAFF
TRBV5-1 | TRBD2 | CASSLAQLAGTANTGELFF
TRBV28 | TRBD1 | CASSFQGDTEAFF
TRBV19 | TRBD1 | CASSMGRKQGAGDTEAFF
TRBV7-9 | TRBD1 | CASSFSTGEEKLFF
TRBV6-4 | TRBD1 | CASSDSNRGDTGELFF
TRBV7-3 | NA | CATLFSRLNTEAFF
TRBV29-1 | NA | CSERTDDTQYF
TRBV7-2 | TRBD2 | CASSGAGGRSYEQYF
TRBV5-6 | NA | CASSLRSGFNNEQFF
TRBV11-2 | NA | CASSTVRGDTQYF
TRBV28 | TRBD1 | CASSTGGTEAFF
TRBV7-6 | TRBD2 | CASSPRASGEPYEQYF
TRBV19 | TRBD2 | CASSPTSGSLNEQFF
TRBV27 | TRBD1 | CASWTGDTQYF
TRBV7-2 | TRBD1 | CASSLTGQGANSPLHF
TRBV7-9 | NA | CASSLGDITYNEQFF
TRBV9 | NA | CASSETGANVLTF
TRBV19 | NA | CASSALLSTEAFF
TRBV9 | NA | CASTRGGEDEQFF
TRBV5-1 | NA | CASSLSDRNTEAFF
TRBV15 | NA | CATSREQPSQPDTQYF
TRBV27 | NA | CASGDLPGELFF
TRBV6-5 | TRBD2 | CASSSLAGQFF
TRBV6-7 | NA | CASGGRKQYF
TRBV7-6 | TRBD1 | CASSLGPRGPNQPQHF
TRBV13 | TRBD1 | CASSFATGAGYGYTF
TRBV25-1 | NA | CASSESAGELFF
TRBV28 | TRBD1 | CASSFTQGGNEKLFF
TRBV2 | TRBD1 | CATRQGGGELFF
TRBV9 | NA | CASSVAQGGVNSPLHF
TRBV6-4 | TRBD2 | CASSDYREASYEQYF
TRBV29-1 | NA | CSVGPAQGTEAFF
TRBV4-1 | TRBD1 | CASSQHIGTGSFLSGNTIYF
TRBV29-1 | NA | CSVEEGERRTMNTEAFF
TRBV6-1 | TRBD1 | CASSEMAQGASPLHF
TRBV5-1 | TRBD1 | CASSKTGEGNMNTEAFF
TRBV9 | TRBD1 | CASSADRGLDTQYF
TRBV5-8 | NA | CASSSAGYQDTGELFF
TRBV4-1 | NA | CASSQEQGMNTEAFF
TRBV5-1 | NA | CASSLGAKTEAFF
TRBV19 | NA | CASSPSVGGAIIDSPLHF